This TCR beta chain stems from a study of blood T cells in healthy people across ages. Study-wide findings and caveats: Comparison with aged donors showed that long-lived donors had more naive CD4+ cells and higher diversity. Among T cells, TCR beta diversity per million cells dropped roughly linearly as age rose.

The CDR3 is 16 residues long. Germline V CDR1 and CDR2: SGHRS, YFSETQ. V lost 4 bases, J lost 1 base, and 9 bases stayed unmatched. A remark on this clonotype: Its antigen is currently unknown.

A second PCR, run for about 7 to 12 cycles, used a sample-barcoded 5' primer plus a J-beta primer mix. A single record per CDR3 protein comes from TCRdb applying MiXCR to the 5' RACE reads. Among 800,000 or so distinct CDR3 sequences listed, about 42% were seen once. They isolated at least 6 million PBMCs from each sample. Sequences were obtained from blood. The receptor was derived from a man of 80 years or more in good health. J is TRBJ1-1 and V is TRBV5-1; 8 nucleotides agree with TRBD1. The CDR3 DNA reads as TGCGCCAGCAGCCCCCTGACAGGGGTGGGGAACACTGAAGCTTTCTTT. This translates into CASSPLTGVGNTEAFF.